Shown below are 27 T cell receptor beta chains from a single sample sequenced in a study of blood T cell repertoires in COVID-19. Measured with immunoSEQ multiplex PCR; TCRdb has only the in-frame clones, and not every one. This table holds a few hundred thousand clones, 65% to 90% found once. Sequencing was performed on peripheral blood. These receptors were obtained from a man aged 35 to 55 who had recovered from COVID-19.

V is TRBV10-1 and J is TRBJ2-1, with 7 bases matching TRBD2. CDR3 length: 13 amino acids. Germline values: CDR1 WNHNN, CDR2 SYGVQD (reference sequence). After removal of 5 bases from V and 7 bases from J, the junction contained 5 bases not matched to a gene. CDR3: CASSTGRRNEQFF. CDR3 nucleotides: TGCGCCAGCAGTACCGGGAGGCGGAATGAGCAGTTCTTC.

The chain is built from TRBV10-3 and TRBJ1-1; D might be TRBD1 (6 bases). CDR3 size: 19 residues. The germline CDR1 and CDR2 sequences are ENHRY and SYGVKD. Trimming removed 0 bases at V and 5 bases at J, with 25 bases between. This chain's CDR3 is CAISESAYINGGARTEAFF. The CDR3, as DNA: TGTGCCATCAGTGAGTCTGCTTATATTAATGGGGGCGCGAGGACTGAAGCTTTCTTT.

V usage is TRBV5-1 and J usage is TRBJ2-5, with no clear D. Trimming left V 2 bases short and J 2 bases short, with 7 bases between. CDR1 and CDR2 from the germline V gene are SGHRS and YFSETQ. The CDR3 is 13 residues long. The CDR3 spells CASSFRSQETQYF. The CDR3 nucleotides are TGCGCCAGCAGCTTCCGGTCGCAAGAGACCCAGTACTTC.

This chain uses TRBV3-1 (or the pseudogene TRBV3-2) with TRBJ1-2, with no clear D. The CDR3 is made up of 14 amino acids. V gave up 2 bases and J gave up 8 bases, with 15 bases separating them. Per germline, CDR1 LGHDT and CDR2 YNNKEL (reference sequence). CDR3 DNA sequence: TGTGCCAGCAGCCAACCAGGACCGGGATCAGGCTACACCTTC. It yields the protein CASSQPGPGSGYTF.

The CDR3 here is CASSFAGEQFF. DNA for the CDR3: TGTGCCAGCAGCTTCGCAGGTGAGCAGTTCTTC. V gene TRBV7-9 combines with J gene TRBJ2-1; D unresolved. This CDR3 region has 11 residues. Germline V CDR1 and CDR2: SEHNR, FQNEAQ (reference sequence). Trimming took 3 bases from V and 9 from J, leaving 6 bases between them.

The V and J genes are TRBV7-9 and TRBJ2-1; tentatively, D is TRBD2 (6 bases). Germline CDR1 reads SEHNR; CDR2 reads FQNEAQ (reference sequence). This CDR3 comprises 16 residues. Trimming stripped 7 bases from V and 0 bases from J, with 16 bases between. The CDR3 protein is CASTPIGTASYNEQFF. The CDR3 coding sequence is TGTGCCAGCACACCGATCGGGACTGCCTCCTACAATGAGCAGTTCTTC.

The chain has TRBV11-2 and TRBJ1-2, with 8 bases lining up with TRBD1. This CDR3 is 15 amino acids long. Per germline, CDR1 SGHAT and CDR2 FQNNGV. V gave up 5 bases and J gave up 2 bases; unmatched junction bases: 7. The CDR3 DNA reads TGTGCCAGCAGCCCGGGGACAGGAAGGAACTATGGCTACACCTTC. Amino acids: CASSPGTGRNYGYTF.

This chain connects TRBV7-9 to TRBJ2-4; D remains ambiguous. This CDR3 is built from 13 residues. Germline V gene data show CDR1 as SEHNR and CDR2 as FQNEAQ (reference sequence). V lost 3 bases, J lost 12 bases, and 15 bases lay in between. The CDR3 region has the DNA TGTGCCAGCAGCTTTTCGCTAGAAGACGCTCAGTACTTC. Its translation is CASSFSLEDAQYF.

The chain is built from TRBV5-1 and TRBJ1-4; TRBD1 is a possible D gene (6 bases). With 3 bases removed from V and 7 bases from J, the gap between germline ends came to 19 bases. The CDR3 consists of 16 residues. Germline CDR1 SGHRS, CDR2 YFSETQ. The CDR3 DNA sequence: TGCGCCAGCAGCTCCGCCGGCGGGGGGCTTGGTGAAAAACTGTTTTTT. Its protein is CASSSAGGGLGEKLFF.

This chain uses TRBV18 with TRBJ2-7; TRBD2 is a possible D gene (6 bases). Germline CDR1 reads KGHSH; CDR2 reads LQKENI. V lost 0 bases to trimming and J lost 0 bases, with 6 bases between them. The CDR3 spans 14 residues. The CDR3 sequence is CASSPPGGSYEQYF. The CDR3, as DNA: TGTGCCAGCTCACCACCGGGGGGCTCCTACGAGCAGTACTTC. The full variable domain, with the rest looked up from reference TRBV18 and TRBJ2-7, is NAGVMQNPRHLVRRRGQEARLRCSPMKGHSHVYWYRQLPEEGLKFMVYLQKENIIDESGMPKERFSAEFPKEGPSILRIQQVVRGDSAAYFCASSPPGGSYEQYFGPGTRLTVT.

This clone was counted between two and nine times. The J gene is TRBJ1-2, the V gene TRBV15, with TRBD1 as a possible D gene (5 bases). Per the germline V gene, CDR1 is LNHNV and CDR2 is YYDKDF (reference sequence). The CDR3 has 13 residues. The V gene lost 8 bases and the J gene lost 3 bases, with 13 bases spanning the gap. CDR3 coding DNA: TGTGCCACCGCTTGGGGGACTGACTATGGCTACACCTTC. Amino acid sequence: CATAWGTDYGYTF. The whole variable domain, filled in from reference TRBV15 and TRBJ1-2, reads DAMVIQNPRYQVTQFGKPVTLSCSQTLNHNVMYWYQQKSSQAPKLLFHYYDKDFNNEADTPDNFQSRRPNTSFCFLDIRSPGLGDTAMYLCATAWGTDYGYTFGSGTRLTVV.

J is TRBJ1-3 and V is TRBV3-1 (or the pseudogene TRBV3-2); TRBD1 aligns across 9 bases. CDR3 size: 17 residues. Germline CDR1 and CDR2: LGHDT and YNNKEL (reference sequence). The J segment lost 0 bases and the V segment lost 6 bases, leaving 9 bases of the junction unmatched. For the CDR3, the DNA is TGTGCCAGCAGGGCGGGGACAGGGAAAGACTCTGGAAACACCATATATTTT. Translating gives CASRAGTGKDSGNTIYF.

V and J are TRBV19 and TRBJ1-2; D is uncertain. Germline assignment: CDR1 LNHDA and CDR2 SQIVND (reference sequence). This CDR3 has 15 residues. Trimming shortened V by 0 bases and J by 8 bases, and 16 bases separated the two germline ends. The DNA for the CDR3 is TGTGCCAGTAGTATAGATCGCACCCTCGAGGGCGGCTACACCTTC. This codes for CASSIDRTLEGGYTF.

This chain links TRBV12-3 or TRBV12-4 with TRBJ1-6; TRBD1 agrees at 7 bases. CDR3 size: 13 residues. After removal of 5 bases from V and 8 bases from J, the junction contained 3 bases not matched to a gene. The CDR3 region has the DNA TGTGCCAGCAGTGTAACAGGGGATTCACCCCTCCACTTT. Protein: CASSVTGDSPLHF.

This clone was detected once. V is TRBV5-1 and J is TRBJ2-2; the match to TRBD1 covers 7 bases. Germline CDR1 SGHRS, CDR2 YFSETQ. The CDR3 sequence is 14 residues long. Trimming took 8 bases from V and 6 from J; bases not matched to a gene: 10. CDR3 DNA sequence: TGCGCCAGTACACGGGACAGAATATCCGGGGAGCTGTTTTTT. This codes for CASTRDRISGELFF.

The rearrangement joins TRBV7-8 to TRBJ2-1; 8 nucleotides align to TRBD2. This CDR3 region has 16 residues. After removal of 4 bases from V and 5 bases from J, the junction contained 10 bases not matched to a gene. Per germline, CDR1 SGHVS and CDR2 FQNEAQ. The CDR3 spells CASSSPGTRSDNEQFF. The CDR3, as DNA: TGTGCCAGCAGCTCCCCCGGGACTAGGAGTGACAATGAGCAGTTCTTC.

The chain is built from TRBV11-3 and TRBJ2-1, with 14 bases that match TRBD2. Germline CDR1 is SGHNT and CDR2 is YENEEA. V lost 6 bases and J lost 1; bases outside the gene matches: 11. The CDR3 is 19 residues long. This CDR3 reads CASSRGGLAGVGSYNEQFF. DNA of the CDR3: TGTGCCAGCAGTCGGGGGGGACTAGCGGGAGTTGGGTCCTACAATGAGCAGTTCTTC.

The genes are TRBV30 and TRBJ1-3; D gene uncertain. Germline lookup yields CDR1 GTSNPN and CDR2 SVGIG (reference sequence). This CDR3 has 14 amino acids. Trimming left V 2 bases short and J 4 bases short, with 12 bases between. CDR3 amino acids: CAWSPLLSGNTIYF. CDR3 in DNA: TGTGCCTGGAGTCCCCTTCTTTCGGGAAACACCATATATTTT.

The chain recombines TRBV29-1 with TRBJ2-7; 10 bases align to TRBD2. CDR1 is SQVTM, CDR2 ANQGSEA, per germline. The ends lost 5 bases at V and 2 bases at J; junction bases unmatched: 3. This CDR3 contains 13 residues. The CDR3: CSVQLAGTYEQYF. CDR3 coding DNA: TGCAGCGTTCAACTAGCGGGGACCTACGAGCAGTACTTC.

In its sample, this clone was seen a few times. The chain combines TRBV5-1 with TRBJ2-7; possibly TRBD1 for D (6 bases). The CDR3 has 15 residues. Deletions cut 4 bases from V and 3 bases from J, with 17 bases between. CDR1 and CDR2 (germline): SGHRS, YFSETQ. The CDR3 region is CASSLRQAAFYEQYF. The DNA of the CDR3 is TGCGCCAGCAGCCTACGACAGGCGGCATTCTACGAGCAGTACTTC.

This clone appeared a single time. The chain recombines TRBV7-9 with TRBJ1-1; D is possibly TRBD1 (5 bases). The CDR3 is 14 amino acids. CDR1 and CDR2 (germline): SEHNR, FQNEAQ (reference sequence). Between the trimmed V and J ends, which lost 1 base and 5 bases, there was a span of 11 bases. CDR3 region: CASSLGFGGTEAFF. In nucleotides, the CDR3 is TGTGCCAGCAGCTTAGGGTTTGGGGGGACTGAAGCTTTCTTT.

The chain is built from TRBV6-2 or TRBV6-3 and TRBJ1-5; D is perhaps TRBD1 (6 bases). The V end lost 6 bases, the J end lost 6 bases, and 21 bases lay between the germline ends. CDR3 length equals 16 residues. The germline gives CDR1 MNHEY, CDR2 SVGEGT. The CDR3 loop reads CASSRESGARGQPQHF. CDR3 nucleotide sequence: TGTGCCAGCAGCCGAGAATCAGGGGCTCGAGGTCAGCCCCAGCATTTT.

CDR3 DNA sequence: TGTGCCAGCAGTGCCACAGGGGGCAGCTATGGCTACACCTTC. It codes for CASSATGGSYGYTF. The V gene is TRBV9, the J gene TRBJ1-2; TRBD1 agrees at 9 bases. The ends lost 5 bases at V and 4 bases at J; junction bases unmatched: 6. CDR3 length equals 14 residues. The germline V gene encodes CDR1 SGDLS and CDR2 YYNGEE.

V usage is TRBV29-1 and J usage is TRBJ1-1; D might be TRBD1 (6 bases). Germline V gene sequence: CDR1 SQVTM, CDR2 ANQGSEA. V was cut by 6 bases and J by 1 base, with 12 bases left in between. This CDR3 comprises 13 residues. CDR3 in amino acids: CSVRTDTNTEAFF. The CDR3 DNA is TGCAGCGTGAGGACAGATACGAACACTGAAGCTTTCTTT.

This chain connects TRBV27 to TRBJ1-1; tentative D call: TRBD1 (5 bases). The ends were cut back, 1 base at V and 5 bases at J, with 14 bases in the middle. The CDR3 consists of 15 residues. Germline CDR1 reads MNHEY; CDR2 reads SMNVEV (reference sequence). The CDR3 loop is CASSLFPDGGTEAFF. In nucleotides, the CDR3 is TGTGCCAGCAGTTTATTTCCGGACGGGGGGACTGAAGCTTTCTTT.

CDR3 sequence reads: CASSLVGVPGNTIYF. The CDR3 DNA follows: TGTGCCAGCAGCTTAGTCGGTGTCCCTGGAAACACCATATATTTT. The chain carries TRBV7-2 and TRBJ1-3; no firm D call. Germline loops: CDR1 SGHTA, CDR2 FQGNSA. The length of the CDR3 is 15 residues. The ends were cut back, 1 base at V and 2 bases at J, with 9 bases in the middle.

DNA of the CDR3: TGTGCCAGCAGCTTAGACAGGGCGAATCTTAATTCACCCCTCCACTTT. This sequence encodes CASSLDRANLNSPLHF. The chain carries TRBV7-2 and TRBJ1-6; TRBD1 might be the D (6 bases). Trimming removed 1 base at V and 6 bases at J, with 13 bases between. Per germline, CDR1 SGHTA and CDR2 FQGNSA. This CDR3 has 16 amino acids.